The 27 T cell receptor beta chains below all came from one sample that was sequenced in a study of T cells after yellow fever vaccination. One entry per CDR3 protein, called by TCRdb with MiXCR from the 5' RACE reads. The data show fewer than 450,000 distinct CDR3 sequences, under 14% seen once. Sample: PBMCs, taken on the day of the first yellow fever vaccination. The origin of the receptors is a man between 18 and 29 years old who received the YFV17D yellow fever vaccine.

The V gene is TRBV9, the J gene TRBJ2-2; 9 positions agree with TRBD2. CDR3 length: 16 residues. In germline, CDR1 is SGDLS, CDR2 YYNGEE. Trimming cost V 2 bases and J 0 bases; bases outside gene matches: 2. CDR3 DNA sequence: TGTGCCAGCAGCGTTTCTAGCGGGGCGAACACCGGGGAGCTGTTTTTT. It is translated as CASSVSSGANTGELFF. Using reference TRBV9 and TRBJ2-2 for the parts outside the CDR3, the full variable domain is DSGVTQTPKHLITATGQRVTLRCSPRSGDLSVYWYQQSLDQGLQFLIQYYNGEERAKGNILERFSAQQFPDLHSELNLSSLELGDSALYFCASSVSSGANTGELFFGEGSRLTVL.

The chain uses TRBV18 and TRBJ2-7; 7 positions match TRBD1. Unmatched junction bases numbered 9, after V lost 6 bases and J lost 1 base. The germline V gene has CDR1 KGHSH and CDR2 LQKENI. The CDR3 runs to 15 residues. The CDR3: CASSPKMTGSYEQYF. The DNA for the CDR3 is TGTGCCAGCTCCCCCAAGATGACAGGGTCCTACGAGCAGTACTTC.

The CDR3 DNA reads as TGTGCCACCAGTGACTCAACAGGGGCCGCCTACGAGCAGTACGTC. It codes for CATSDSTGAAYEQYV. V and J are TRBV24-1 and TRBJ2-7, with 7 bases lining up with TRBD1. Germline V lookup: CDR1 KGHDR, CDR2 SFDVKD. The CDR3 runs to 15 residues. V lost 4 bases and J lost 2; bases outside the gene matches: 7.

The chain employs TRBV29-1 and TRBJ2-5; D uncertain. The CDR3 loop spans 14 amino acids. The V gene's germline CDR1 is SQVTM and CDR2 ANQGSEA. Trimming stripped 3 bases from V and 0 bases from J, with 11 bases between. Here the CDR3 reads CSVDLLSYQETQYF. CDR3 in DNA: TGCAGCGTTGATCTGCTATCATACCAAGAGACCCAGTACTTC.

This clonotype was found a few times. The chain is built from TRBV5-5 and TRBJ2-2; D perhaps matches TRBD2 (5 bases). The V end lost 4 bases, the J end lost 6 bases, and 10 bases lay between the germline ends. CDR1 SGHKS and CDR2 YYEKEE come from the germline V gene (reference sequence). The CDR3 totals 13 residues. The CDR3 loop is CASSGGRPGELFF. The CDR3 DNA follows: TGTGCCAGCAGCGGAGGACGGCCCGGGGAGCTGTTTTTT.

The CDR3 nucleotides are TGTGCCAGCAGCTTAGATGAGGGGCCGAACACCGGGGAGCTGTTTTTT. Protein product: CASSLDEGPNTGELFF. V usage is TRBV7-9 and J usage is TRBJ2-2, with D perhaps given as TRBD1 or TRBD2 (5 bases each). V was clipped by 1 base and J by 0 bases, with 9 bases between them. Germline CDR1 is SEHNR and CDR2 is FQNEAQ (reference sequence). This CDR3 region has 16 residues.

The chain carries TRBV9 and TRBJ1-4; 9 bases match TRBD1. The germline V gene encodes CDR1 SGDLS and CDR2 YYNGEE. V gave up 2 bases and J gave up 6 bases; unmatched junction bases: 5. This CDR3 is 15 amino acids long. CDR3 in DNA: TGTGCCAGCAGCGTTACAGGGGGCCTGGATGAAAAACTGTTTTTT. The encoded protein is CASSVTGGLDEKLFF.

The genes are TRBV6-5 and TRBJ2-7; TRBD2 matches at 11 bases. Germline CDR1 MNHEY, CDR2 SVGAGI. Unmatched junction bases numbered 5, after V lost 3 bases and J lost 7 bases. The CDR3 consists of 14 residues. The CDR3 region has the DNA TGTGCCAGCAGTTATAGCGGGGGGGCTTGGGAGCAGTACTTC. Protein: CASSYSGGAWEQYF.

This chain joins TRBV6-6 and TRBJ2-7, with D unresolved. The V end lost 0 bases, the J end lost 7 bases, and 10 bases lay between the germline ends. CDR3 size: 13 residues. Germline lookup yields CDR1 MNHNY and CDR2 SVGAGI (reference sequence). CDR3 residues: CASSYSLVLEQYV. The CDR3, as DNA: TGTGCCAGCAGTTACTCGCTGGTTCTTGAGCAGTACGTC.

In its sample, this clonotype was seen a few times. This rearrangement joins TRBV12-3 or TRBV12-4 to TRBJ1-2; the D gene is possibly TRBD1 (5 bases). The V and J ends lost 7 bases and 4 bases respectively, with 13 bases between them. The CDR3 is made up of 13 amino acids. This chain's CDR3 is CASTTRDLYGYTF. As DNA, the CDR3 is TGTGCCAGCACCACCAGGGACCTCTATGGCTACACCTTC.

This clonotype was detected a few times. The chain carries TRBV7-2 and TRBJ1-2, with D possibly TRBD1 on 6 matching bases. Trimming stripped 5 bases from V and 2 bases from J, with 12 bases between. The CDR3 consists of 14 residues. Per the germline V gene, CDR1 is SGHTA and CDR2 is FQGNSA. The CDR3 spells CASSRTVGNYGYTF. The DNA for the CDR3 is TGTGCCAGCAGCCGGACAGTGGGGAACTATGGCTACACCTTC.

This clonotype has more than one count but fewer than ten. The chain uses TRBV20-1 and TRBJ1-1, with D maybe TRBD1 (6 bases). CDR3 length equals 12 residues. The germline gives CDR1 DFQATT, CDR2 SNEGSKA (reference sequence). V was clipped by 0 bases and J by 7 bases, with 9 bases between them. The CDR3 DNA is TGCAGTGCTAGAGAGGGGGCTAGTGAAGCTTTCTTT. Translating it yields CSAREGASEAFF.

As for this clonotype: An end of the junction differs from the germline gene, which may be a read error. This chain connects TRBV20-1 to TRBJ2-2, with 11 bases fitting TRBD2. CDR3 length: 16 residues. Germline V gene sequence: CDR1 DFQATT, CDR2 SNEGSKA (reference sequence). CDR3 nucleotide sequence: TGCTGTGCCCCACCTAGCGGGGGGTCGAACACCGGGGAGCTGTTTTTT. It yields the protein CCAPPSGGSNTGELFF.

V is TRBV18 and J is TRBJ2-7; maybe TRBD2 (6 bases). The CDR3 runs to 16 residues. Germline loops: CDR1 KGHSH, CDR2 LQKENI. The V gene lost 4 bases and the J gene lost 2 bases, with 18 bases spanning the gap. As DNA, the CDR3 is TGTGCCAGCTCACGAATGCCGGGGGAAAACCCCTACGAGCAGTACTTC. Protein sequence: CASSRMPGENPYEQYF.

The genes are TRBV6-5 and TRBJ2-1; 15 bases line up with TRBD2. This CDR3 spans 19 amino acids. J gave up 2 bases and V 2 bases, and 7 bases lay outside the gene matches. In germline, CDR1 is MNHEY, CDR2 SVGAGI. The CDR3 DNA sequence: TGTGCCAGCAGTTACCGCCCGGGGACTAGCGGGGGGACCTACAATGAGCAGTTCTTC. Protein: CASSYRPGTSGGTYNEQFF.

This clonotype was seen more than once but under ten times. The CDR3 DNA follows: TGCAGTGCTAGCTCAGGGCCGGGGAGACGAAATTACGACTATGGCTACACCTTC. Protein: CSASSGPGRRNYDYGYTF. This rearrangement joins TRBV20-1 to TRBJ1-2, with D perhaps TRBD1 (5 bases). V lost 3 bases and J lost 3, with 26 bases in between. The germline V gene encodes CDR1 DFQATT and CDR2 SNEGSKA (reference sequence). The CDR3 has 18 amino acids.

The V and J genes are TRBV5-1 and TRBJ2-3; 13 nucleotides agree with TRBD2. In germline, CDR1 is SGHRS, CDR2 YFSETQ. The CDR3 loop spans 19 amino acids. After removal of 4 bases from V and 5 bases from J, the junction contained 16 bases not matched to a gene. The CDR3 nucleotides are TGCGCCAGCAGCCGGACTAGCGGGGGACCCAAGGGCACGGGAGATACGCAGTATTTT. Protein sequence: CASSRTSGGPKGTGDTQYF.

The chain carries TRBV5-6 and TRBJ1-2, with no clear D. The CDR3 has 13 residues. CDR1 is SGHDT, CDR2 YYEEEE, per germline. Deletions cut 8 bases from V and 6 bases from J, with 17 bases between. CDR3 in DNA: TGTGCCAGGGGCCCCGGGCAGATGAATGGCTACACCTTC. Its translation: CARGPGQMNGYTF.

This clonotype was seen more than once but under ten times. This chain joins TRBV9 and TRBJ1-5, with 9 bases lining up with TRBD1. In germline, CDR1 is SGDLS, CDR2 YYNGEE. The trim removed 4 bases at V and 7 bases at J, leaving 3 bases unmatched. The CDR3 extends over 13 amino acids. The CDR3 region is CASSSGTGQPQHF. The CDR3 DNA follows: TGTGCCAGCAGCTCGGGGACAGGGCAGCCCCAGCATTTT.

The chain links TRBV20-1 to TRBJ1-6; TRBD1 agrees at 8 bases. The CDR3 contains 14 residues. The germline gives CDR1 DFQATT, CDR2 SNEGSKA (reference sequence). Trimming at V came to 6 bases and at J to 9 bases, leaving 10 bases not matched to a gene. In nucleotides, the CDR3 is TGCAGTGCCCCCGGACAGGGAGATTTTTCACCCCTCCACTTT. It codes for CSAPGQGDFSPLHF.

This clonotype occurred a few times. Written as DNA, the CDR3 is TGTGCCAGCACCGTACAGGGGCCGAAGACCCAGTACTTC. This translates into CASTVQGPKTQYF. This sequence joins TRBV7-9 and TRBJ2-5; TRBD1 agrees at 7 bases. There are 13 residues in the CDR3. V was pared by 7 bases and J by 6 bases, with 8 bases of the junction left unmatched. Germline values: CDR1 SEHNR, CDR2 FQNEAQ (reference sequence).

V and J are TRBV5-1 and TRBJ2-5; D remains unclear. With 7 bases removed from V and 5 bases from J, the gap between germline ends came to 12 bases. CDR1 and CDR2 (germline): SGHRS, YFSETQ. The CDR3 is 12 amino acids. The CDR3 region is CASSQGWETQYF. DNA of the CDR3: TGCGCCAGCTCCCAAGGGTGGGAGACCCAGTACTTC.

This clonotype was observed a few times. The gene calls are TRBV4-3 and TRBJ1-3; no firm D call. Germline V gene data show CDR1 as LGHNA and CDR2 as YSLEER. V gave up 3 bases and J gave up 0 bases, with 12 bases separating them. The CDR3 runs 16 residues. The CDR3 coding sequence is TGCGCCAGCAGCCACCTCGACGGCTACTCTGGAAACACCATATATTTT. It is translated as CASSHLDGYSGNTIYF.

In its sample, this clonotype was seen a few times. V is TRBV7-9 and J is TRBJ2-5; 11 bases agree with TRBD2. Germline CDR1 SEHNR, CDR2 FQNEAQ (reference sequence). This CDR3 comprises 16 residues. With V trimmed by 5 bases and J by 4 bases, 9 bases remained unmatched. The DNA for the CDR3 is TGTGCCAGCAGCCCTCCCCTAGCGGGGGGAAGAGAGACCCAGTACTTC. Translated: CASSPPLAGGRETQYF.

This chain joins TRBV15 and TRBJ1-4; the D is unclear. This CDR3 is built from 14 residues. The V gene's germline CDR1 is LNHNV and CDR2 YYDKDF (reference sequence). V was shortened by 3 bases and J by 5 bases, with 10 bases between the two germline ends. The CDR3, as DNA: TGTGCCACCAGCAGCAGACGTTTCAATGAAAAACTGTTTTTT. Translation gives CATSSRRFNEKLFF.

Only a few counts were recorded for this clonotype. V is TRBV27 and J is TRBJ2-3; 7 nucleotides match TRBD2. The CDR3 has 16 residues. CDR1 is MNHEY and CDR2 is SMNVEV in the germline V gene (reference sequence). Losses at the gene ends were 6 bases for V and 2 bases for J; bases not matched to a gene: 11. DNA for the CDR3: TGTGCCAGCAGCTGGGGTGGCGGGGGAGTCACAGATACGCAGTATTTT. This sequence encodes CASSWGGGGVTDTQYF.

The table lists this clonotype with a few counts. This CDR3 reads CASSMGQGAIYNSPLHF. CDR3 in DNA: TGCGCCAGCAGCATGGGACAGGGGGCAATCTATAATTCACCCCTCCACTTT. The chain employs TRBV5-1 and TRBJ1-6; 12 nucleotides align to TRBD1. The CDR3 loop spans 17 amino acids. Germline lookup yields CDR1 SGHRS and CDR2 YFSETQ. V shed 4 bases, J shed 3 bases, and the junction held 5 bases outside the gene matches.